Listed here are 30 T cell receptor beta chains from one sample, sequenced in a study of blood T cell repertoires in COVID-19. The assay was immunoSEQ multiplex PCR, and TCRdb's table has in-frame clones only and misses some. The data show some 150,000 clones, 86% seen once. Sequencing was performed on peripheral blood. These receptors came from a woman aged 55-70 years with acute or convalescent COVID-19.

The V and J genes are TRBV7-8 and TRBJ1-1, with 8 bases matching TRBD1. V shed 5 bases and J 2 bases; nucleotides not matched to a gene: 7. The CDR3 is 15 amino acids. The germline gives CDR1 SGHVS, CDR2 FQNEAQ. In nucleotides, the CDR3 is TGTGCCAGCAGCCCCGGACAGGGACTAAACACTGAAGCTTTCTTT. Translating gives CASSPGQGLNTEAFF.

The rearrangement uses TRBV5-1 and TRBJ2-3; the match to TRBD2 covers 8 bases. The CDR3 length is 14 residues. The junction had 11 bases not matched to a gene; V was cut back by 6 bases and J by 8 bases. Germline values: CDR1 SGHRS, CDR2 YFSETQ. CDR3 sequence: CASTSGTSATTQYF. In nucleotides, the CDR3 is TGCGCCAGCACCTCCGGGACTAGTGCTACTACGCAGTATTTT. Full variable domain (missing parts from reference TRBV5-1 and TRBJ2-3): KAGVTQTPRYLIKTRGQQVTLSCSPISGHRSVSWYQQTPGQGLQFLFEYFSETQRNKGNFPGRFSGRQFSNSRSEMNVSTLELGDSALYLCASTSGTSATTQYFGPGTRLTVL.

V is TRBV7-8 and J is TRBJ1-2; no firm D call. Per the germline V gene, CDR1 is SGHVS and CDR2 is FQNEAQ. The CDR3 covers 15 residues. Deletions cut 5 bases from V and 1 base from J, with 14 bases between. The CDR3 DNA reads as TGTGCCAGCAGCCCCACACTATCCCTTAACTATGGCTACACCTTC. It yields the protein CASSPTLSLNYGYTF.

The table lists this clone with a count of one. This chain joins TRBV10-2 and TRBJ2-7; the match to TRBD1 covers 10 bases. Trimming at V came to 7 bases and at J to 2 bases, leaving 5 bases not matched to a gene. Germline V gene sequence: CDR1 WSHSY, CDR2 SAAADI. The CDR3 is 14 amino acids. DNA of the CDR3: TGCGCCAGCACCGGGGGGACAGGGGCCTACGAGCAGTACTTC. Its protein product is CASTGGTGAYEQYF.

V usage is TRBV2 and J usage is TRBJ2-1; TRBD2 agrees at 11 bases. The germline CDR1 and CDR2 sequences are SNHLY and FYNNEI. The CDR3 is 14 residues long. The V and J ends lost 7 bases and 6 bases, in that order; junction bases with no gene match: 5. CDR3 protein: CASTTTSGINEQFF. The CDR3 DNA follows: TGTGCCAGCACTACGACTAGCGGGATCAATGAGCAGTTCTTC.

This clone has more than one count but fewer than ten. The chain joins TRBV27 to TRBJ2-1; 8 bases agree with TRBD2. The length of the CDR3 is 21 residues. J gave up 0 bases and V 2 bases, and 18 bases lay outside the gene matches. Per the germline V gene, CDR1 is MNHEY and CDR2 is SMNVEV (reference sequence). In DNA form, the CDR3 reads TGTGCCAGCAGTTTAAGGAGCGGGGGCACCTACGGGTTGAGCTCCTACAATGAGCAGTTCTTC. Its translation: CASSLRSGGTYGLSSYNEQFF.

V usage is TRBV6-5 and J usage is TRBJ1-2; 8 bases map to TRBD1. The V gene's germline CDR1 is MNHEY and CDR2 SVGAGI. This CDR3 region has 14 residues. Losses at the gene ends were 10 bases for V and 8 bases for J; bases not matched to a gene: 15. The CDR3 reads CATTRDRRTRGYTF. The CDR3 bases are TGTGCCACGACCCGGGACAGGAGGACAAGGGGCTACACCTTC.

The genes are TRBV29-1 and TRBJ2-5; D perhaps matches TRBD2 (5 bases). The V end was cut by 6 bases, the J end by 5 bases, with 13 bases between. Germline CDR1 reads SQVTM; CDR2 reads ANQGSEA. The CDR3 has 12 amino acids. The CDR3 DNA sequence: TGCAGCGTCGAGGGCCAGTGGGAGACCCAGTACTTC. Amino acid sequence: CSVEGQWETQYF.

The chain has TRBV27 and TRBJ1-1, with D possibly matching TRBD1 (5 bases). This CDR3 has 17 amino acids. Trimming removed 0 bases from V and 4 bases from J, with 18 bases in between. The germline gives CDR1 MNHEY, CDR2 SMNVEV (reference sequence). The CDR3 reads CASSLSLSFRRGTEAFF. The CDR3 DNA sequence: TGTGCCAGCAGTTTATCGTTGTCTTTCAGGAGGGGCACTGAAGCTTTCTTT.

This rearrangement joins TRBV11-3 to TRBJ2-3; 13 bases are a match to TRBD2. The ends lost 0 bases at V and 7 bases at J; junction bases unmatched: 4. The germline V gene has CDR1 SGHNT and CDR2 YENEEA. This CDR3 has 16 residues. CDR3 bases: TGTGCCAGCAGCTTAGAACTAGCGGGGGGGCCTTATACGCAGTATTTT. This encodes CASSLELAGGPYTQYF. The whole variable domain, remainder taken from reference TRBV11-3 and TRBJ2-3, is EAGVVQSPRYKIIEKKQPVAFWCNPISGHNTLYWYLQNLGQGPELLIRYENEEAVDDSQLPKDRFSAERLKGVDSTLKIQPAELGDSAVYLCASSLELAGGPYTQYFGPGTRLTVL.

The chain has TRBV5-4 and TRBJ2-2; no clear D gene. Trimming left V 6 bases short and J 6 bases short, with 15 bases between. The V gene's germline CDR1 is SGHNT and CDR2 YYREEE (reference sequence). This CDR3 is 14 amino acids long. CDR3 bases: TGTGCCAGCATGGCGGCCGGGTGGGCCGGGGAGCTGTTTTTT. Translation gives CASMAAGWAGELFF. Full variable domain (rest looked up from reference TRBV5-4 and TRBJ2-2): ETGVTQSPTHLIKTRGQQVTLRCSSQSGHNTVSWYQQALGQGPQFIFQYYREEENGRGNFPPRFSGLQFPNYSSELNVNALELDDSALYLCASMAAGWAGELFFGEGSRLTVL.

V and J are TRBV3-1 (or the pseudogene TRBV3-2) and TRBJ2-1; D possibly corresponds to TRBD2 (5 bases). The CDR3 loop spans 15 amino acids. Germline CDR1 reads LGHDT; CDR2 reads YNNKEL (reference sequence). Trimming shortened V by 1 base and J by 7 bases, and 14 bases separated the two germline ends. The CDR3 spells CASSQGSLRANEQFF. The CDR3 DNA reads as TGTGCCAGCAGCCAAGGATCTCTGAGGGCAAATGAGCAGTTCTTC.

This clone was detected a few times. The rearrangement joins TRBV7-6 to TRBJ2-1, with 9 positions matching TRBD2. The J segment lost 8 bases and the V segment lost 2 bases, leaving 13 bases of the junction unmatched. The CDR3 is made up of 17 amino acids. Germline V CDR1 and CDR2: SGHVS, FNYEAQ. The DNA of the CDR3 is TGTGCCAGCAGCTTATCACCCGGGGGGACTAGCAGCGATGAGCAGTTCTTC. Its translation: CASSLSPGGTSSDEQFF.

V usage is TRBV7-2 and J usage is TRBJ2-5, with TRBD2 matching over 8 bases. Germline CDR1 is SGHTA and CDR2 is FQGNSA. The CDR3 has 14 residues. The V gene end was trimmed by 5 bases and the J gene end by 5 bases; junction bases not matched to a gene: 7. CDR3 coding DNA: TGTGCCAGCAGCAAAAACGGGGGGGACGAGACCCAGTACTTC. As protein: CASSKNGGDETQYF.

The chain recombines TRBV30 with TRBJ1-1; TRBD1 aligns across 9 bases. Germline CDR1 reads GTSNPN; CDR2 reads SVGIG (reference sequence). V dropped 0 bases and J dropped 5; count of bases not matched to a gene: 19. There are 19 residues in the CDR3. The CDR3 DNA reads TGTGCCTGGAGTGTAGGCTGGACAGGGGAGGGGGACAGGGAAACTGAAGCTTTCTTT. This encodes CAWSVGWTGEGDRETEAFF.

This chain links TRBV4-2 with TRBJ2-1; 8 bases align to TRBD1. Per germline, CDR1 LGHNA and CDR2 YNFKEQ. The CDR3 runs to 15 residues. The trim removed 1 base at V and 7 bases at J, leaving 6 bases unmatched. CDR3 in amino acids: CASSQAGGAGNEQFF. The DNA of the CDR3 is TGTGCCAGCAGCCAAGCAGGGGGCGCAGGGAATGAGCAGTTCTTC.

This sequence joins TRBV28 and TRBJ2-3; D call uncertain. Per the germline V gene, CDR1 is MDHEN and CDR2 is SYDVKM. The ends were cut back, 3 bases at V and 1 base at J, with 11 bases in the middle. This CDR3 has 15 amino acids. CDR3 amino acids: CASSLVVQGTDTQYF. The CDR3 coding sequence is TGTGCCAGCAGTTTGGTAGTCCAGGGCACAGATACGCAGTATTTT.

The rearrangement uses TRBV6-2 or TRBV6-3 and TRBJ2-1, with 8 bases matching TRBD2. V trimming: 5 bases; J trimming: 5 bases; junction bases outside the gene matches: 8. The CDR3 extends over 15 amino acids. In germline, CDR1 is MNHEY, CDR2 SVGEGT. The CDR3 region has the DNA TGTGCCAGCAGTCCGAACGGGGGGGGACACAATGAGCAGTTCTTC. As protein: CASSPNGGGHNEQFF.

The chain recombines TRBV7-9 with TRBJ1-3; 8 bases line up with TRBD1. The CDR3 sequence is 15 residues long. J lost 4 bases, V lost 4 bases, and 6 bases had no gene match. Germline V gene sequence: CDR1 SEHNR, CDR2 FQNEAQ (reference sequence). The CDR3 reads CASSSGTGIGNTIYF. CDR3 nucleotides: TGTGCCAGCAGCTCGGGGACAGGCATCGGAAACACCATATATTTT.

The chain recombines TRBV4-2 with TRBJ1-3, with D possibly being TRBD1 (5 bases). Per the germline V gene, CDR1 is LGHNA and CDR2 is YNFKEQ. V was clipped by 4 bases and J by 0 bases, with 10 bases between them. The CDR3 extends over 15 amino acids. The CDR3 sequence: CASSLTASSGNTIYF. The CDR3 region has the DNA TGTGCCAGCAGCCTGACAGCGAGCTCTGGAAACACCATATATTTT.

J is TRBJ1-1 and V is TRBV5-1; the D gene is possibly TRBD1 (5 bases). Germline V gives CDR1 SGHRS, CDR2 YFSETQ. The CDR3 spans 14 residues. Trimming pared 4 bases from V and 4 bases from J, leaving 14 bases between. In DNA form, the CDR3 reads TGCGCCAGCAGCGCCGGACAAATAGGCACTGAAGCTTTCTTT. This translates into CASSAGQIGTEAFF.

J is TRBJ2-7 and V is TRBV5-1; 7 nucleotides line up with TRBD2. The germline V gene has CDR1 SGHRS and CDR2 YFSETQ. The CDR3 is 14 amino acids. With 7 bases clipped from V and 2 bases from J, the junction kept 9 bases outside the gene matches. The CDR3 nucleotides are TGCGCCAGCTGCCCGGGAGGCAGGGCCTACGAGCAGTACTTC. Residues: CASCPGGRAYEQYF.

This sequence joins TRBV11-2 and TRBJ2-1, with a possible D match to TRBD2 (6 bases). Germline V gene sequence: CDR1 SGHAT, CDR2 FQNNGV. The CDR3 is 16 amino acids. V lost 0 bases and J 8 bases, leaving 17 bases between the germline ends. The CDR3 nucleotides read TGTGCCAGCAGCTTAGAGGGGGACCCCCCGGGGGATGAGCAGTTCTTC. Translation gives CASSLEGDPPGDEQFF.

The chain uses TRBV6-2 or TRBV6-3 and TRBJ1-1; perhaps TRBD1 as D (6 bases). Trimming stripped 2 bases from V and 4 bases from J, with 17 bases between. CDR1 is MNHEY and CDR2 is SVGEGT in the germline V gene. CDR3 size: 16 residues. CDR3 residues: CASSYLHGGASTEAFF. The CDR3, as DNA: TGTGCCAGCAGTTACCTCCATGGGGGGGCGAGCACTGAAGCTTTCTTT.

The chain links TRBV14 to TRBJ2-7; tentative D call: TRBD1 (5 bases). The germline CDR1 and CDR2 sequences are SGHDN and FVKESK. Trimming removed 1 base from V and 12 bases from J, with 10 bases in between. The CDR3 contains 11 residues. The CDR3 protein is CASSQGVQAYF. The CDR3 DNA reads TGTGCCAGCAGCCAAGGGGTACAGGCGTACTTC. Drawing the rest from reference TRBV14 and TRBJ2-7, the complete variable domain is EAGVTQFPSHSVIEKGQTVTLRCDPISGHDNLYWYRRVMGKEIKFLLHFVKESKQDESGMPNNRFLAERTGGTYSTLKVQPAELEDSGVYFCASSQGVQAYFGPGTRLTVT.

The chain is built from TRBV3-1 (or the pseudogene TRBV3-2) and TRBJ2-5, with TRBD1 matching 8 bases. The V gene's germline CDR1 is LGHDT and CDR2 YNNKEL (reference sequence). V lost 1 base and J lost 5; bases outside the gene matches: 6. This CDR3 is built from 15 residues. CDR3 bases: TGTGCCAGCAGCCAAGGGACAGGGAGAGTGGAGACCCAGTACTTC. Protein product: CASSQGTGRVETQYF.

The chain uses TRBV6-2 or TRBV6-3 and TRBJ2-6, with TRBD1 matching 9 bases. J lost 2 bases, V lost 6 bases, and 8 bases had no gene match. Looked up from germline, CDR1 is MNHEY and CDR2 is SVGEGT. The CDR3 consists of 17 residues. The CDR3, as DNA: TGTGCCAGCAGCCCCAGAACAGGGGGCCCTGGGGCCAACGTCCTGACTTTC. Amino acid sequence: CASSPRTGGPGANVLTF.

This clone was seen a few times. The chain carries TRBV5-4 and TRBJ1-2; tentatively, D is TRBD1 (6 bases). Deletions cut 3 bases from V and 12 bases from J, with 18 bases between. The CDR3 extends over 13 amino acids. Germline V gives CDR1 SGHNT, CDR2 YYREEE (reference sequence). The CDR3 protein is CASSWRPSGVDTF. The CDR3, as DNA: TGTGCCAGCAGCTGGCGTCCCTCAGGGGTCGACACCTTC.

The chain couples TRBV15 to TRBJ2-4; TRBD2 might be the D (5 bases). This CDR3 has 16 residues. The germline V gene encodes CDR1 LNHNV and CDR2 YYDKDF (reference sequence). V was cut by 0 bases and J by 0 bases, with 9 bases left in between. The CDR3, as DNA: TGTGCCACCAGCAGAGATCTTGAGGGAGCCAAAAACATTCAGTACTTC. Protein sequence: CATSRDLEGAKNIQYF.

V and J are TRBV28 and TRBJ2-1; tentatively, D is TRBD1 (6 bases). Germline V gives CDR1 MDHEN, CDR2 SYDVKM. The CDR3 sequence is 14 residues long. Trimming left V 2 bases short and J 10 bases short, with 15 bases between. In DNA, the CDR3 is TGTGCCAGCAGTTTAGGCATCCTGACAGGAGAGCAGTTCTTC. As protein: CASSLGILTGEQFF.